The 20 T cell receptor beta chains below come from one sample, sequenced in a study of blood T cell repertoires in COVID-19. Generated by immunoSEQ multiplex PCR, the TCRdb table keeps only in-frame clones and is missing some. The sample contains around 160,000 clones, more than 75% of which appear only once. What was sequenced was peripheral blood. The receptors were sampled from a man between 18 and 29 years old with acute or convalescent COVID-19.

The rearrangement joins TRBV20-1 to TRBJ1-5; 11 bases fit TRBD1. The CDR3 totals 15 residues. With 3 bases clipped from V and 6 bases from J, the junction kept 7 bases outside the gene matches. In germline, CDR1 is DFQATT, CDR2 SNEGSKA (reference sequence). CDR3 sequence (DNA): TGCAGTGCTAGTACCCCCGGACAGGGGGCTCAGCCCCAGCATTTT. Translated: CSASTPGQGAQPQHF.

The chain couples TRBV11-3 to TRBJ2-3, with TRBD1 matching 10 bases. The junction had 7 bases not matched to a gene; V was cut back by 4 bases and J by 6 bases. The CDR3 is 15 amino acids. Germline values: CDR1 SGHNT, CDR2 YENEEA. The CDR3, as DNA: TGTGCCAGCAGCTCCGGGACAGGGGAAACGGATACGCAGTATTTT. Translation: CASSSGTGETDTQYF. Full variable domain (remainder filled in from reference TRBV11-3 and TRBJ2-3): EAGVVQSPRYKIIEKKQPVAFWCNPISGHNTLYWYLQNLGQGPELLIRYENEEAVDDSQLPKDRFSAERLKGVDSTLKIQPAELGDSAVYLCASSSGTGETDTQYFGPGTRLTVL.

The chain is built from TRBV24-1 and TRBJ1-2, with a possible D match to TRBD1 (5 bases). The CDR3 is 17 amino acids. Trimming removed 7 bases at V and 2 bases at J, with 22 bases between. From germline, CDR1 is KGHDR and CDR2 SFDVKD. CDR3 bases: TGTGCCACCAGGGGGCTGAGGGAGAGACTAGTGAACTATGGCTACACCTTC. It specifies CATRGLRERLVNYGYTF.

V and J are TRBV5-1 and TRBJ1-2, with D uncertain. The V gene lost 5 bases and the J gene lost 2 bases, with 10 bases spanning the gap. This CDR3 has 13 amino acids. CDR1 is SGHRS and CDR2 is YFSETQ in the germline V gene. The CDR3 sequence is CASRGLENYGYTF. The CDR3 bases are TGCGCCAGCAGGGGTCTAGAGAACTATGGCTACACCTTC.

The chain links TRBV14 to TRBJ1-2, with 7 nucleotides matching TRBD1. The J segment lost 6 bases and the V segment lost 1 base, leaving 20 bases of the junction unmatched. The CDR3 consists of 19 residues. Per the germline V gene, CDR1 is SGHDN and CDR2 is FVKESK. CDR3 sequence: CASSQGVLRNRGLKDGYTF. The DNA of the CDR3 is TGTGCCAGCAGCCAAGGCGTTTTACGGAATAGGGGGCTGAAGGATGGCTACACCTTC.

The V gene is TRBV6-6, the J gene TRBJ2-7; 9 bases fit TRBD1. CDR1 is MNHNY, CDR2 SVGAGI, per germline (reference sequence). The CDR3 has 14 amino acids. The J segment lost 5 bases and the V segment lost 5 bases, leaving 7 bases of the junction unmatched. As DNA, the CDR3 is TGTGCCAGCAGTCCTCCGGGACAGGGAAACGAGCAGTACTTC. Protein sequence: CASSPPGQGNEQYF.

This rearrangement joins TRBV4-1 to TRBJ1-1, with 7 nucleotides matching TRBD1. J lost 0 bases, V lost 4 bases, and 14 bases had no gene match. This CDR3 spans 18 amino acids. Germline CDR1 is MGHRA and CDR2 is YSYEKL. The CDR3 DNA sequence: TGCGCCAGCAGCCCAGGGGGTAGGCAGAGTCACATGAACACTGAAGCTTTCTTT. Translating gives CASSPGGRQSHMNTEAFF.

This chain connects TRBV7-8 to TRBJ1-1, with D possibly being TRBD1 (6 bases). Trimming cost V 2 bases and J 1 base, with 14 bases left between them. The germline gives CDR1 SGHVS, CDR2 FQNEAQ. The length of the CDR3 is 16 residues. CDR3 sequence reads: CASSLLTGLGNTEAFF. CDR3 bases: TGTGCCAGCAGCTTACTCACAGGGCTGGGGAACACTGAAGCTTTCTTT.

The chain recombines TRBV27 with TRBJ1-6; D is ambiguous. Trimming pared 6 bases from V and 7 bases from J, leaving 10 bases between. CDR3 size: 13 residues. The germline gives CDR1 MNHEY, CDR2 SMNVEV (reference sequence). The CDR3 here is CASSPKLNSPLHF. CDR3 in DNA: TGTGCCAGCAGCCCTAAGCTGAATTCACCCCTCCACTTT.

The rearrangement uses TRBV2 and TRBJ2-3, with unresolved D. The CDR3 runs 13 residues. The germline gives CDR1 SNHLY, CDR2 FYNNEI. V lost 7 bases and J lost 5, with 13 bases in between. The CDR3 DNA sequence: TGTGCCAGCACTAGTCAGCTAGAAGATACGCAGTATTTT. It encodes CASTSQLEDTQYF.

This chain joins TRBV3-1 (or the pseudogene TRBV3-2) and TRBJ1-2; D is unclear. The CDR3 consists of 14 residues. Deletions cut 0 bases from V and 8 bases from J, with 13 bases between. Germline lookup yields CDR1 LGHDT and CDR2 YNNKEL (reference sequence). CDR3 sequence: CASSQESAGGGYTF. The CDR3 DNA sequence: TGTGCCAGCAGCCAAGAGTCAGCGGGTGGAGGCTACACCTTC.

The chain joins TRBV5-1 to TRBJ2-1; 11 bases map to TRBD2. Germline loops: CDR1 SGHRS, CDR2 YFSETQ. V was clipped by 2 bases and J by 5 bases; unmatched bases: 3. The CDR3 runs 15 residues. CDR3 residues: CASSFGSGGDNEQFF. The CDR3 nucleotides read TGCGCCAGCAGCTTCGGTAGCGGGGGGGACAATGAGCAGTTCTTC.

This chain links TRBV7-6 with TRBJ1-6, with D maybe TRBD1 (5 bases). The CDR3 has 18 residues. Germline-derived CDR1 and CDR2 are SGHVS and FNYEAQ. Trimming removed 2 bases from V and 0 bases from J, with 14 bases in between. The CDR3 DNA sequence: TGTGCCAGCAGCTTACCTGGGGGGGGACTCTCCTATAATTCACCCCTCCACTTT. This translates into CASSLPGGGLSYNSPLHF.

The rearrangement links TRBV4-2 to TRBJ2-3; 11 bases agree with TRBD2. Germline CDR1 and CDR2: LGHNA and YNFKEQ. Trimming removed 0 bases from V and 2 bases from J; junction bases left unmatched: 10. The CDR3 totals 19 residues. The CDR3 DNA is TGTGCCAGCAGCCAAGATCGAGGGCTAGCGGGGGGAAACACAGATACGCAGTATTTT. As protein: CASSQDRGLAGGNTDTQYF.

In DNA, the CDR3 is TGTGCCAGCTCACCTATCGGGAGGGGTGGTAATGAGCAGTTCTTC. Its translation is CASSPIGRGGNEQFF. This chain joins TRBV18 and TRBJ2-1, with TRBD2 identical over 8 bases. CDR1 and CDR2 from the germline V gene are KGHSH and LQKENI. Trimming cost V 3 bases and J 7 bases; bases outside gene matches: 8. This CDR3 has 15 residues.

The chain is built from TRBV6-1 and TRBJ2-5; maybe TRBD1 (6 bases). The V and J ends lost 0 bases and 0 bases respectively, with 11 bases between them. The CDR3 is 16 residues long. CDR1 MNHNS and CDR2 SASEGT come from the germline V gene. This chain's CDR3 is CASSEAWTANQETQYF. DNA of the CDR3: TGTGCCAGCAGTGAAGCTTGGACAGCGAACCAAGAGACCCAGTACTTC.

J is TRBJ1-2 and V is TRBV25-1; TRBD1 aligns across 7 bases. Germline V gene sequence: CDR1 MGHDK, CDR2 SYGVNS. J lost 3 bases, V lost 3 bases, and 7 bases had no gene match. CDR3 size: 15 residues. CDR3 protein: CASSDRQGPHYGYTF. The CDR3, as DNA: TGTGCCAGCAGTGACCGACAGGGTCCCCACTATGGCTACACCTTC.

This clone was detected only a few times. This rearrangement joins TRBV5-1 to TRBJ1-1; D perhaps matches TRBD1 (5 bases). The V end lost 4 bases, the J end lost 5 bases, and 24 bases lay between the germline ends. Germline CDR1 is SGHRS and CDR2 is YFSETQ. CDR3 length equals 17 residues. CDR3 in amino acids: CASSLLSVGRAGTEAFF. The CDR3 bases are TGCGCCAGCAGCCTATTATCGGTCGGCAGGGCTGGAACTGAAGCTTTCTTT.

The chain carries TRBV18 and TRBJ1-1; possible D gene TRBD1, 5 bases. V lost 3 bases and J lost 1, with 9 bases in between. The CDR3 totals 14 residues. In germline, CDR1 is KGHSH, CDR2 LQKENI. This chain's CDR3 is CASSPRTPNTEAFF. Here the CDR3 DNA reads TGTGCCAGCTCACCCAGGACACCGAACACTGAAGCTTTCTTT.

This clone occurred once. This CDR3 reads CASSNDRAYGYTF. CDR3 in DNA: TGTGCCAGTAGTAATGACAGGGCTTATGGCTACACCTTC. The chain has TRBV19 and TRBJ1-2; 7 nucleotides match TRBD1. CDR3 length: 13 amino acids. CDR1 and CDR2 from the germline V gene are LNHDA and SQIVND (reference sequence). After removal of 4 bases from V and 5 bases from J, the junction contained 4 bases not matched to a gene.